This TCR beta chain was sequenced during a study of PD-L1 blockade in urothelial cancer. The cohort comprised individuals with locally advanced or metastatic urothelial carcinoma. The germline V and J ends were trimmed by 5 bases and 7 bases, with 14 bases remaining between them. This CDR3 has 14 amino acids. Germline loops: CDR1 MNHNY, CDR2 SVGAGI (reference sequence). Clones were sequenced by immunoSEQ multiplex PCR, and TCRdb holds only the in-frame ones, with some missing. The sample contains roughly 41,000 clones, over 65% of which appear only once. The specimen comprised PBMCs, sampled around atezolizumab (anti-PD-L1) treatment. The TCR was taken from a man aged 55 to 69 with urothelial cancer. The chain has TRBV6-6 and TRBJ1-4; a possible D gene is TRBD1 (6 bases). DNA of the CDR3: TGTGCCAGCAGTGACGGGGGGGGCGGTGAAAAACTGTTTTTT. Residues: CASSDGGGGEKLFF.